This T cell receptor (beta chain) was identified during a study of CD8 T cells in Susac syndrome. General observations from the study: Individuals included in the TCR sequencing and HLA analysis were acknowledged by the study to be relatively few in number.

V shed 0 bases and J shed 0 bases, with 12 bases lying between them. Per germline, CDR1 MGHRA and CDR2 YSYEKL. There are 18 residues in the CDR3. CD8+ and CD4+ blood T cells underwent TCR beta sequencing. Negative magnetic isolation gave CD8+ and CD4+ cells; FACS enriched CD8+ TEMRA. Reverse transcription of about 0.5 to 1 ug RNA was carried out with random hexamers. The TCR beta CDR3 was amplified by immunoSEQ multiplex PCR across 54 Vbeta, 13 Jbeta. One entry per CDR3 protein results from TCRdb running MiXCR on the immunoSEQ multiplex PCR reads. The table lists fewer than 250,000 distinct CDR3 sequences, about 94% of them singletons. To note about this clonotype: The antigen is undetermined.

The sequence came from a human donor with multiple sclerosis. The V call is TRBV4-1, the J call TRBJ2-6; possible D gene TRBD1, 6 bases. Sequencing was carried out using CD8+ T cells from PBMCs. The CDR3 nucleotides are TGCGCCAGCAGCCAAGAATTGGGACATTTCTCTGGGGCCAACGTCCTGACTTTC. Protein product: CASSQELGHFSGANVLTF.